Sequencing of this TCR beta chain was carried out in a study of blood T cell dynamics during melanoma immunotherapy. The study, taken as a whole, reports: Disease-control patients' PBMC repertoires became either more clonal or more diverse at W3.

Data came from immunoSEQ multiplex PCR; TCRdb stores just in-frame clones and leaves some out. The table includes about 10,000 clones, about 88% detected once. V shed 0 bases, J shed 9 bases, and the junction held 6 bases outside the gene matches. The CDR3 is 15 amino acids. CDR1 SGHKS and CDR2 YYEKEE come from the germline V gene (reference sequence). This clone was recorded only once. The antigen is unknown. The time point denotes: week 3, after first cycle of checkpoint inhibitor. Sampling occurred pretreatment (T0) and at week 3 (W3), after cycle one of checkpoint blockade. The V and J genes are TRBV5-5 and TRBJ1-6; 7 bases match TRBD1. The sample in question was blood, obtained from a patient treated with checkpoint blockade. This clonotype originated in a human donor with melanoma. CDR3 coding DNA: TGTGCCAGCAGCTTGGTAGCAGGGGGGAGTTCACCCCTCCACTTT. Translating gives CASSLVAGGSSPLHF.